Below are 20 T cell receptor beta chains sequenced from a single sample in a study of shared clonotypes between healthy human individuals. The assay was immunoSEQ multiplex PCR, and TCRdb's table has in-frame clones only and misses some. The sample has over a million clones; roughly 95% are singletons. Sequencing was carried out using naive CD4+ T cells sorted from blood. Subset indicated: CD45RA+ positively selected. All receptors derive from a man under 40 in good health.

The chain combines TRBV5-4 with TRBJ2-4; 8 nucleotides match TRBD2. Germline-derived CDR1 and CDR2 are SGHNT and YYREEE (reference sequence). The CDR3 is 17 residues long. V lost 4 bases, J lost 8 bases, and 17 bases stayed unmatched. The CDR3 DNA follows: TGTGCCAGCAGCAAGGGGACTGGCGGGGGGTTAGGGTACATTCAGTACTTC. The encoded protein is CASSKGTGGGLGYIQYF.

V gene TRBV4-3 combines with J gene TRBJ2-7; possible D gene TRBD1, 5 bases. With 3 bases removed from V and 4 bases from J, the gap between germline ends came to 10 bases. Germline V gene sequence: CDR1 LGHNA, CDR2 YSLEER. The length of the CDR3 is 13 residues. The CDR3 loop is CASSHAKGYEQYF. Here the CDR3 DNA reads TGCGCCAGCAGCCACGCCAAGGGGTACGAGCAGTACTTC.

The CDR3 protein is CASRSTSSYETQYF. The CDR3 DNA follows: TGTGCCAGCCGCTCTACTAGCTCCTACGAAACGCAGTATTTT. The V gene is TRBV5-8, the J gene TRBJ2-3; a possible D gene is TRBD2 (6 bases). Germline CDR1 is SGHTS and CDR2 is YDEGEE. This CDR3 has 14 amino acids. Trimming took 7 bases from V and 9 from J, leaving 21 bases between them.

V usage is TRBV5-1 and J usage is TRBJ1-2; 10 nucleotides align to TRBD1. CDR1 is SGHRS, CDR2 YFSETQ, per germline. The CDR3 loop spans 18 amino acids. Losses at the gene ends were 4 bases for V and 4 bases for J; bases not matched to a gene: 16. This chain's CDR3 is CASSPTSFPGQGTYGYTF. The CDR3 nucleotides are TGCGCCAGCAGCCCGACAAGTTTTCCGGGACAGGGGACCTATGGCTACACCTTC.

This sequence joins TRBV28 and TRBJ2-3, with TRBD1 matching over 7 bases. CDR1 MDHEN and CDR2 SYDVKM come from the germline V gene. Trimming removed 6 bases from V and 1 base from J; junction bases left unmatched: 4. This CDR3 region has 14 residues. For the CDR3, the DNA is TGTGCCAGCAGCCCTACAGGGGGCACAGATACGCAGTATTTT. As protein: CASSPTGGTDTQYF.

V usage is TRBV28 and J usage is TRBJ2-7, with 7 bases identical to TRBD2. The germline V gene encodes CDR1 MDHEN and CDR2 SYDVKM. V shed 8 bases and J 0 bases; nucleotides not matched to a gene: 4. CDR3 length: 13 amino acids. CDR3 protein: CASGRGNSYEQYF. CDR3 coding DNA: TGTGCCAGCGGGCGGGGGAACTCCTACGAGCAGTACTTC.

This clone is a singleton in its sample. This chain uses TRBV7-6 with TRBJ2-2; possibly TRBD2 for D (6 bases). CDR1 is SGHVS and CDR2 is FNYEAQ in the germline V gene. The CDR3 totals 17 residues. V was cut by 5 bases and J by 4 bases, with 20 bases left in between. In DNA, the CDR3 is TGTGCCAGCAGCCCTACGGTTACTAGCTTTCCCACCGGGGAGCTGTTTTTT. Its protein product is CASSPTVTSFPTGELFF. Combining the CDR3 with reference TRBV7-6 and TRBJ2-2 gives the whole variable domain GAGVSQSPRYKVTKRGQDVALRCDPISGHVSLYWYRQALGQGPEFLTYFNYEAQQDKSGLPNDRFSAERPEGSISTLTIQRTEQRDSAMYRCASSPTVTSFPTGELFFGEGSRLTVL.

The V and J genes are TRBV21-1 and TRBJ2-7; the DNA was not used to check the table's D call, TRBD1. TRBV21-1 corresponds to a pseudogene. The CDR3 sequence is 18 residues long. The CDR3 reads CASRTPMGQGLNSYEQYF. Written as DNA, the CDR3 is TGTGCCAGCAGGACCCCCATGGGTCAGGGCCTAAACTCCTACGAGCAGTACTTC.

This rearrangement joins TRBV19 to TRBJ2-7; 8 bases map to TRBD2. Germline assignment: CDR1 LNHDA and CDR2 SQIVND (reference sequence). The CDR3 has 15 amino acids. V gave up 1 base and J gave up 3 bases; unmatched junction bases: 5. CDR3 DNA: TGTGCCAGTAGTATAGTTACCGGGACTAGCTACGAGCAGTACTTC. This sequence encodes CASSIVTGTSYEQYF.

The rearrangement uses TRBV11-2 and TRBJ2-3; the match to TRBD1 covers 7 bases. This CDR3 region has 14 residues. CDR1 and CDR2 (germline): SGHAT, FQNNGV. Germline trimming cut 5 bases from V and 2 bases from J; bases unmatched to any gene: 4. CDR3 in amino acids: CASSLGQLTDTQYF. The CDR3 region has the DNA TGTGCCAGCAGCCTGGGACAGCTCACAGATACGCAGTATTTT.

The CDR3 DNA is TGCGCCAGCAGCTGGAGGACAGGGGGCGAGACCCAGTACTTC. This gives the protein CASSWRTGGETQYF. The rearrangement joins TRBV5-1 to TRBJ2-5, with 11 bases matching TRBD1. Trimming cost V 3 bases and J 5 bases; bases outside gene matches: 3. The length of the CDR3 is 14 residues. In germline, CDR1 is SGHRS, CDR2 YFSETQ.

This chain connects TRBV18 to TRBJ2-7; D is possibly TRBD1 or TRBD2 (6 bases each). The CDR3 has 16 residues. Looked up from germline, CDR1 is KGHSH and CDR2 is LQKENI. V dropped 0 bases and J dropped 1 base, with 13 bases sitting between them. This CDR3 is CASSPPNGGQSYEQYF. CDR3 nucleotides: TGTGCCAGCTCACCACCCAACGGGGGACAATCCTACGAGCAGTACTTC.

The V and J genes are TRBV4-3 and TRBJ1-4; 7 nucleotides agree with TRBD1. This CDR3 comprises 16 residues. Germline lookup yields CDR1 LGHNA and CDR2 YSLEER. After removal of 5 bases from V and 2 bases from J, the junction contained 8 bases not matched to a gene. CDR3 loop: CASSYRQGITNEKLFF. The DNA of the CDR3 is TGCGCCAGCAGCTACCGACAGGGAATCACTAATGAAAAACTGTTTTTT.

This clone was seen a handful of times. The same CDR3 also results from other DNA sequences found in this sample. V is TRBV28 and J is TRBJ1-5; D gene unclear. CDR3 length: 13 residues. Trimming left V 4 bases short and J 0 bases short, with 4 bases between. Looked up from germline, CDR1 is MDHEN and CDR2 is SYDVKM. CDR3 coding DNA: TGTGCCAGCAGTTGGGATAGCAATCAGCCCCAGCATTTT. Its protein product is CASSWDSNQPQHF.

The chain has TRBV28 and TRBJ1-4; 7 bases are shared with TRBD1. Germline CDR1 is MDHEN and CDR2 is SYDVKM. V shed 6 bases and J 4 bases; nucleotides not matched to a gene: 5. The CDR3 loop spans 14 amino acids. Here the CDR3 reads CASSLTGSNEKLFF. As DNA, the CDR3 is TGTGCCAGCAGCCTGACAGGGAGTAATGAAAAACTGTTTTTT.

The chain carries TRBV9 and TRBJ2-2; maybe TRBD2 (7 bases). The CDR3 sequence is 17 residues long. The V and J ends lost 0 bases and 8 bases respectively, with 20 bases between them. CDR1 is SGDLS, CDR2 YYNGEE, per germline. DNA of the CDR3: TGTGCCAGCAGCGTAGTTCCGGTGGGGGGGCTGCGAGGGGAGCTGTTTTTT. Its protein is CASSVVPVGGLRGELFF.

The V gene is TRBV29-1, the J gene TRBJ2-1; the match to TRBD1 covers 7 bases. The V segment lost 3 bases and the J segment 7 bases; nucleotides outside the gene matches: 6. Germline V gene sequence: CDR1 SQVTM, CDR2 ANQGSEA. CDR3 length equals 13 residues. The CDR3 sequence: CSVDGQVSNEQFF. The CDR3 DNA reads as TGCAGCGTTGATGGACAGGTCAGTAATGAGCAGTTCTTC.

The V and J genes are TRBV15 and TRBJ2-5; 9 nucleotides match TRBD2. The ends lost 1 base at V and 2 bases at J; junction bases unmatched: 11. The CDR3 is 18 residues long. CDR1 and CDR2 from the germline V gene are LNHNV and YYDKDF (reference sequence). The CDR3 is CATSRVVAGGGWQETQYF. The CDR3 nucleotides are TGTGCCACCAGCAGAGTTGTGGCGGGAGGGGGGTGGCAAGAGACCCAGTACTTC. The full variable domain, with the rest looked up from reference TRBV15 and TRBJ2-5, is DAMVIQNPRYQVTQFGKPVTLSCSQTLNHNVMYWYQQKSSQAPKLLFHYYDKDFNNEADTPDNFQSRRPNTSFCFLDIRSPGLGDTAMYLCATSRVVAGGGWQETQYFGPGTRLLVL.

The chain uses TRBV9 and TRBJ2-2; TRBD2 matches 11 bases. Germline V CDR1 and CDR2: SGDLS, YYNGEE. The J segment lost 7 bases and the V segment lost 0 bases, leaving 8 bases of the junction unmatched. This CDR3 region has 17 residues. The CDR3 region is CASSVEVSGRAGGELFF. The CDR3, as DNA: TGTGCCAGCAGCGTAGAGGTTAGCGGGAGGGCCGGCGGGGAGCTGTTTTTT.

V is TRBV5-1 and J is TRBJ2-7, with D tentatively TRBD1 (6 bases). Germline V gives CDR1 SGHRS, CDR2 YFSETQ. The V end was cut by 3 bases, the J end by 5 bases, with 18 bases between. This CDR3 has 15 residues. This CDR3 is CASSWVLGATDEQYF. The CDR3 nucleotides read TGCGCCAGCAGCTGGGTCCTGGGGGCTACCGACGAGCAGTACTTC.